Presented here are 28 T cell receptor beta chains from one specimen sequenced in a study of blood T cell repertoires in COVID-19. Assay: immunoSEQ multiplex PCR; the TCRdb copy retains only in-frame clones and omits some. Altogether about 300,000 clones are present, approximately 89% being singletons, with the ten largest covering roughly 7%. Specimen: peripheral blood. The receptors stem from a woman aged 30 to 39 who had recovered from COVID-19.

The rearrangement links TRBV10-3 to TRBJ1-1; no clear D gene. There are 13 residues in the CDR3. Trimming pared 7 bases from V and 3 bases from J, leaving 12 bases between. The germline V gene has CDR1 ENHRY and CDR2 SYGVKD. The CDR3 sequence: CAIKLADYTEAFF. The CDR3 nucleotides read TGTGCCATCAAGTTAGCTGACTACACTGAAGCTTTCTTT.

The rearrangement links TRBV5-1 to TRBJ1-5, with D perhaps TRBD1 (5 bases). Trimming shortened V by 0 bases and J by 3 bases, and 7 bases separated the two germline ends. Germline V gene lookup returns CDR1 SGHRS and CDR2 YFSETQ. The CDR3 extends over 14 amino acids. Here the CDR3 reads CASSLAGLNQPQHF. CDR3 nucleotides: TGCGCCAGCAGCTTGGCAGGGCTCAATCAGCCCCAGCATTTT.

This sequence joins TRBV19 and TRBJ1-4; TRBD1 agrees at 8 bases. The junction had 14 bases not matched to a gene; V was cut back by 9 bases and J by 5 bases. CDR1 and CDR2 from the germline V gene are LNHDA and SQIVND (reference sequence). This CDR3 has 16 amino acids. The CDR3 coding sequence is TGTGCCAGCCGAGGCCCGGGCAGGGGGCGAAATGAAAAACTGTTTTTT. This translates into CASRGPGRGRNEKLFF.

CDR3 protein: CANRDREEKGYTF. The CDR3 DNA sequence: TGTGCCAACCGGGACAGGGAGGAGAAGGGCTACACCTTC. This chain links TRBV28 with TRBJ1-2; 9 bases are shared with TRBD1. Losses at the gene ends were 10 bases for V and 8 bases for J; bases not matched to a gene: 11. The CDR3 totals 13 residues. Germline lookup yields CDR1 MDHEN and CDR2 SYDVKM.

V is TRBV3-1 (or the pseudogene TRBV3-2) and J is TRBJ2-7, with D tentatively TRBD2 (7 bases). Deletions cut 3 bases from V and 5 bases from J, with 17 bases between. CDR3 size: 15 residues. The germline gives CDR1 LGHDT, CDR2 YNNKEL (reference sequence). Here the CDR3 reads CASSQALGGRDEQYF. The CDR3 DNA reads TGTGCCAGCAGCCAGGCCCTGGGGGGGCGGGACGAGCAGTACTTC.

The CDR3 sequence is CASSHWTSGGAGDKNIQYF. CDR3 coding DNA: TGTGCCAGCAGCCATTGGACTAGCGGGGGGGCTGGGGACAAAAACATTCAGTACTTC. V and J are TRBV11-2 and TRBJ2-4, with 15 nucleotides matching TRBD2. J gave up 3 bases and V 5 bases, and 11 bases lay outside the gene matches. The CDR3 is 19 amino acids. Germline CDR1 reads SGHAT; CDR2 reads FQNNGV.

The V gene is TRBV28, the J gene TRBJ2-1, with D tentatively TRBD2 (6 bases). Germline assignment: CDR1 MDHEN and CDR2 SYDVKM. Trimming took 5 bases from V and 7 from J, leaving 18 bases between them. The length of the CDR3 is 15 residues. The CDR3 sequence is CASSSIGGYTNEQFF. The DNA for the CDR3 is TGTGCCAGCAGTAGTATTGGAGGGTATACAAATGAGCAGTTCTTC.

J is TRBJ1-6 and V is TRBV7-2, with D perhaps matching TRBD1 (5 bases). Looked up from germline, CDR1 is SGHTA and CDR2 is FQGNSA. V gave up 4 bases and J gave up 3 bases, with 10 bases separating them. CDR3 length: 15 residues. This CDR3 reads CASSWTRRYNSPLHF. The CDR3 nucleotides are TGTGCCAGCAGCTGGACACGCCGCTATAATTCACCCCTCCACTTT. Together with reference TRBV7-2 and TRBJ1-6, the CDR3 gives the full variable domain: GAGVSQSPSNKVTEKGKDVELRCDPISGHTALYWYRQSLGQGLEFLIYFQGNSAPDKSGLPSDRFSAERTGGSVSTLTIQRTQQEDSAVYLCASSWTRRYNSPLHFGNGTRLTVT.

The V gene is TRBV6-5, the J gene TRBJ2-7; TRBD1 aligns across 8 bases. This CDR3 contains 15 residues. J gave up 3 bases and V 8 bases, and 12 bases lay outside the gene matches. Germline loops: CDR1 MNHEY, CDR2 SVGAGI. CDR3 sequence: CASYRRTGRNYEQYF. DNA of the CDR3: TGTGCCAGCTATCGGAGGACAGGGAGAAACTACGAGCAGTACTTC.

The chain combines TRBV27 with TRBJ2-1, with 8 bases identical to TRBD1. Per germline, CDR1 MNHEY and CDR2 SMNVEV (reference sequence). V was pared by 7 bases and J by 6 bases, with 8 bases of the junction left unmatched. The CDR3 sequence is 14 residues long. The CDR3 sequence is CASNRDRNPNEQFF. In nucleotides, the CDR3 is TGTGCCAGCAACCGGGACAGGAACCCCAATGAGCAGTTCTTC.

The rearrangement uses TRBV2 and TRBJ1-3, with 7 bases lining up with TRBD1. The CDR3 sequence is 15 residues long. Germline V CDR1 and CDR2: SNHLY, FYNNEI. The V gene end was trimmed by 5 bases and the J gene end by 4 bases; junction bases not matched to a gene: 8. The CDR3 region is CASSPGQWFGNTIYF. CDR3 sequence (DNA): TGTGCCAGCAGTCCGGGACAGTGGTTCGGAAACACCATATATTTT.

The chain carries TRBV6-5 and TRBJ1-4; no clear D gene. Per germline, CDR1 MNHEY and CDR2 SVGAGI. Deletions cut 0 bases from V and 5 bases from J, with 10 bases between. The CDR3 extends over 15 amino acids. Written as DNA, the CDR3 is TGTGCCAGCAGTTACTCCGGGGATAGGAATGAAAAACTGTTTTTT. As protein: CASSYSGDRNEKLFF.

This clone was seen a handful of times. The V gene is TRBV18, the J gene TRBJ2-7; D perhaps matches TRBD2 (5 bases). Germline V lookup: CDR1 KGHSH, CDR2 LQKENI. The CDR3 is made up of 12 amino acids. V lost 3 bases and J lost 7, with 10 bases in between. As DNA, the CDR3 is TGTGCCAGCTCACCCCAGACGGGGGAGCAGTACTTC. It codes for CASSPQTGEQYF. Full variable domain (missing parts from reference TRBV18 and TRBJ2-7): NAGVMQNPRHLVRRRGQEARLRCSPMKGHSHVYWYRQLPEEGLKFMVYLQKENIIDESGMPKERFSAEFPKEGPSILRIQQVVRGDSAAYFCASSPQTGEQYFGPGTRLTVT.

This sequence joins TRBV3-1 (or the pseudogene TRBV3-2) and TRBJ2-5; D gene unclear. V lost 1 base, J lost 3 bases, and 15 bases lay in between. Germline V gene data show CDR1 as LGHDT and CDR2 as YNNKEL (reference sequence). The CDR3 extends over 16 amino acids. This CDR3 is CASSQGSPPTEETQYF. The DNA of the CDR3 is TGTGCCAGCAGCCAAGGAAGCCCGCCTACCGAAGAGACCCAGTACTTC.

This clone was seen just once. The chain couples TRBV5-4 to TRBJ1-3; D not resolved. This CDR3 has 15 residues. From germline, CDR1 is SGHNT and CDR2 YYREEE (reference sequence). V shed 0 bases and J shed 2 bases, with 9 bases lying between them. The CDR3 region is CASSLGQLAGNTIYF. Written as DNA, the CDR3 is TGTGCCAGCAGCTTGGGACAACTCGCTGGAAACACCATATATTTT.

The rearrangement uses TRBV7-8 and TRBJ2-1, with 7 bases matching TRBD2. Looked up from germline, CDR1 is SGHVS and CDR2 is FQNEAQ. This CDR3 is 15 amino acids long. V was clipped by 0 bases and J by 6 bases; unmatched bases: 5. The CDR3 DNA reads TGTGCCAGCAGCTTAGCGCTGGGAGGGGTCAATGAGCAGTTCTTC. Translating it yields CASSLALGGVNEQFF.

The chain is built from TRBV6-5 and TRBJ1-6, with 7 positions matching TRBD1. Germline V gene lookup returns CDR1 MNHEY and CDR2 SVGAGI. V lost 5 bases, J lost 7 bases, and 8 bases stayed unmatched. The CDR3 has 15 amino acids. The CDR3, as DNA: TGTGCCAGCAGTCCTCATGACAGGGAAAATTCACCCCTCCACTTT. As protein: CASSPHDRENSPLHF.

The J gene is TRBJ1-4, the V gene TRBV7-9, with 11 bases lining up with TRBD1. V was clipped by 1 base and J by 8 bases; unmatched bases: 0. The length of the CDR3 is 14 residues. CDR1 and CDR2 (germline): SEHNR, FQNEAQ (reference sequence). This chain's CDR3 is CASSLGTGGEKLFF. CDR3 DNA: TGTGCCAGCAGCTTAGGGACAGGGGGCGAAAAACTGTTTTTT. The whole variable domain, remainder taken from reference TRBV7-9 and TRBJ1-4, is DTGVSQNPRHKITKRGQNVTFRCDPISEHNRLYWYRQTLGQGPEFLTYFQNEAQLEKSRLLSDRFSAERPKGSFSTLEIQRTEQGDSAMYLCASSLGTGGEKLFFGSGTQLSVL.

This chain links TRBV28 with TRBJ1-1; the match to TRBD1 covers 9 bases. The trim removed 3 bases at V and 1 base at J, leaving 6 bases unmatched. CDR1 MDHEN and CDR2 SYDVKM come from the germline V gene. CDR3 size: 16 residues. CDR3 nucleotides: TGTGCCAGCAGTTTTACAGGGGGCGTCTCGAACACTGAAGCTTTCTTT. Translation gives CASSFTGGVSNTEAFF. The variable domain in full, with the rest retrieved from reference TRBV28 and TRBJ1-1, is DVKVTQSSRYLVKRTGEKVFLECVQDMDHENMFWYRQDPGLGLRLIYFSYDVKMKEKGDIPEGYSVSREKKERFSLILESASTNQTSMYLCASSFTGGVSNTEAFFGQGTRLTVV.

The J gene is TRBJ1-5, the V gene TRBV4-1; TRBD1 matches at 12 bases. The CDR3 spans 16 residues. The V segment lost 5 bases and the J segment 3 bases; nucleotides outside the gene matches: 5. CDR1 is MGHRA, CDR2 YSYEKL, per germline. This CDR3 reads CASSARDRGLNQPQHF. For the CDR3, the DNA is TGCGCCAGCAGCGCCCGGGACAGGGGGCTCAATCAGCCCCAGCATTTT.

The chain couples TRBV5-8 to TRBJ2-3, with TRBD2 identical over 8 bases. CDR1 and CDR2 (germline): SGHTS, YDEGEE. With V trimmed by 1 base and J by 6 bases, 7 bases remained unmatched. This CDR3 has 15 amino acids. The CDR3 loop is CASSLFRGGMDTQYF. The CDR3 DNA reads as TGTGCCAGCAGCTTGTTTCGCGGGGGGATGGATACGCAGTATTTT.

The chain employs TRBV27 and TRBJ2-1; 11 bases align to TRBD2. V gave up 0 bases and J gave up 7 bases; unmatched junction bases: 8. This CDR3 is built from 17 residues. Per germline, CDR1 MNHEY and CDR2 SMNVEV (reference sequence). DNA of the CDR3: TGTGCCAGCAGTTTATCGGGGCCTAGCGGGGGGCAGAATGAGCAGTTCTTC. This codes for CASSLSGPSGGQNEQFF.

The rearrangement links TRBV10-3 to TRBJ2-3; maybe TRBD1 (5 bases). CDR1 and CDR2 from the germline V gene are ENHRY and SYGVKD. CDR3 length equals 12 residues. The V end lost 3 bases, the J end lost 4 bases, and 5 bases lay between the germline ends. CDR3 sequence (DNA): TGTGCCATCAGTGAAGGGGCAGATACGCAGTATTTT. It translates to CAISEGADTQYF.

The chain is built from TRBV9 and TRBJ1-2, with D possibly TRBD1 on 5 matching bases. Germline V gene data show CDR1 as SGDLS and CDR2 as YYNGEE. Trimming shortened V by 1 base and J by 6 bases, and 13 bases separated the two germline ends. The CDR3 contains 14 residues. CDR3 in amino acids: CASSVTPEGNGYTF. CDR3 DNA: TGTGCCAGCAGCGTAACGCCGGAGGGGAATGGCTACACCTTC.

The CDR3 is CSVVPAENQETQYF. CDR3 bases: TGCAGCGTTGTGCCTGCCGAGAACCAAGAGACCCAGTACTTC. The chain employs TRBV29-1 and TRBJ2-5; no reliable D call. This CDR3 contains 14 residues. CDR1 is SQVTM and CDR2 is ANQGSEA in the germline V gene. With 4 bases removed from V and 0 bases from J, the gap between germline ends came to 12 bases.

V and J are TRBV5-4 and TRBJ2-3, with 11 nucleotides matching TRBD2. Germline-derived CDR1 and CDR2 are SGHNT and YYREEE (reference sequence). CDR3 size: 17 residues. Unmatched junction bases numbered 7, after V lost 2 bases and J lost 2 bases. This CDR3 reads CASSLDPGLAVTDTQYF. The CDR3, as DNA: TGTGCCAGCAGCTTAGATCCGGGACTAGCGGTCACAGATACGCAGTATTTT.

The rearrangement joins TRBV12-3 or TRBV12-4 to TRBJ1-4, with unresolved D. The CDR3 contains 12 residues. Trimming cost V 4 bases and J 7 bases, with 7 bases left between them. CDR3 coding DNA: TGTGCCAGCAGTTCGTTTCTTGAAAAACTGTTTTTT. Its protein product is CASSSFLEKLFF.

This clone was counted once. The chain couples TRBV3-1 (or the pseudogene TRBV3-2) to TRBJ2-4; the match to TRBD2 covers 8 bases. The CDR3 has 15 residues. Germline V gene sequence: CDR1 LGHDT, CDR2 YNNKEL (reference sequence). V was clipped by 0 bases and J by 13 bases; unmatched bases: 11. The CDR3 region is CASSQDGTSRRNQYF. The CDR3 DNA sequence: TGTGCCAGCAGCCAAGATGGGACTAGTCGACGAAACCAGTACTTC.